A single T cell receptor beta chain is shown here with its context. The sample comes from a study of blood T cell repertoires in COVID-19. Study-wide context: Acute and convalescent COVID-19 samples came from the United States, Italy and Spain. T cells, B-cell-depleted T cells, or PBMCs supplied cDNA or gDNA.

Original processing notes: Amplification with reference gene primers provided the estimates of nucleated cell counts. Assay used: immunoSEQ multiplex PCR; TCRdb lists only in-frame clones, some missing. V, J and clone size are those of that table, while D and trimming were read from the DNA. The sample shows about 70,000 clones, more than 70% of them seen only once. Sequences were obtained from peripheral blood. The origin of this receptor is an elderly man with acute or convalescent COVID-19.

CDR3 amino acids: CSVGEPPAEQYF. Here the CDR3 DNA reads TGCAGCGTTGGGGAGCCCCCCGCTGAGCAGTACTTC. The V gene is TRBV29-1, the J gene TRBJ2-7; D might be TRBD2 (5 bases). Germline V gene lookup returns CDR1 SQVTM and CDR2 ANQGSEA. With 4 bases removed from V and 7 bases from J, the gap between germline ends came to 14 bases. CDR3 length: 12 residues.